The 18 T cell receptor beta chains listed next were all sequenced from one sample in a study of blood T cell repertoires in COVID-19 (dated by TCRdb to about 2020). Library creation used the immunoSEQ multiplex PCR assay. TCRdb re-hosts the immuneACCESS table, in-frame sequences only. Its copies lack some clones; in the studies checked, an unresolved V gene accounts for under half of them, and the cause for the rest is not known. The sample profile shows 150,000 to 200,000 clones; about 85% of them were found once. Clones ranked in the top ten supply roughly 9.2% of the sample. Sequencing used peripheral blood. The source of these receptors is a woman aged 80 or over with acute or convalescent COVID-19.

The rearrangement uses TRBV19 and TRBJ1-6; D unclear. Germline V lookup: CDR1 LNHDA, CDR2 SQIVND (reference sequence). V gave up 7 bases and J gave up 9 bases, with 16 bases separating them. The CDR3 covers 14 residues. This CDR3 reads CASTFSGLTSPLHF. The CDR3 DNA reads TGTGCCAGTACATTTTCCGGACTCACTTCACCCCTCCACTTT.

The chain has TRBV5-5 and TRBJ2-1; 11 bases map to TRBD2. V shed 0 bases, J shed 9 bases, and the junction held 2 bases outside the gene matches. This CDR3 has 14 residues. Germline CDR1 SGHKS, CDR2 YYEKEE (reference sequence). As DNA, the CDR3 is TGTGCCAGCAGCTTGGCCCTAGCGGGAGGTGAGCAGTTCTTC. This encodes CASSLALAGGEQFF. The full variable domain, rest sourced from reference TRBV5-5 and TRBJ2-1, is DAGVTQSPTHLIKTRGQQVTLRCSPISGHKSVSWYQQVLGQGPQFIFQYYEKEERGRGNFPDRFSARQFPNYSSELNVNALLLGDSALYLCASSLALAGGEQFFGPGTRLTVL.

The J gene is TRBJ2-2, the V gene TRBV4-1, with D hard to call. This CDR3 contains 16 residues. Between the trimmed V and J ends, which lost 0 bases and 0 bases, there was a span of 8 bases. CDR1 and CDR2 (germline): MGHRA, YSYEKL. The CDR3 DNA follows: TGCGCCAGCAGCCAAGATACCGCAGCGAACACCGGGGAGCTGTTTTTT. Translation gives CASSQDTAANTGELFF.

V gene TRBV6-5 combines with J gene TRBJ2-3; TRBD2 matches at 8 bases. Germline values: CDR1 MNHEY, CDR2 SVGAGI. The CDR3 runs 14 residues. V dropped 6 bases and J dropped 2; count of bases not matched to a gene: 4. This chain's CDR3 is CASSLLADTDTQYF. CDR3 coding DNA: TGTGCCAGCAGCCTACTAGCGGACACAGATACGCAGTATTTT.

The V gene is TRBV9, the J gene TRBJ1-6; D is uncertain. The CDR3 length is 15 residues. From germline, CDR1 is SGDLS and CDR2 YYNGEE. Trimming left V 0 bases short and J 7 bases short, with 11 bases between. The CDR3 DNA reads TGTGCCAGCAGCGTAGCGGGGTCGGCGAATTCACCCCTCCACTTT. Protein product: CASSVAGSANSPLHF. Using reference TRBV9 and TRBJ1-6 for the parts outside the CDR3, the full variable domain is DSGVTQTPKHLITATGQRVTLRCSPRSGDLSVYWYQQSLDQGLQFLIQYYNGEERAKGNILERFSAQQFPDLHSELNLSSLELGDSALYFCASSVAGSANSPLHFGNGTRLTVT.

The genes are TRBV21-1 and TRBJ2-2; no DNA check was done on the table's D call, TRBD1. TRBV21-1 is listed as a pseudogene. This CDR3 region has 16 residues. The CDR3 region has the DNA TGTGCCAGCAGCACCCGACAGGAATGGAACACCGGGGAGCTGTTTTTT. It codes for CASSTRQEWNTGELFF.

V usage is TRBV5-4 and J usage is TRBJ2-7; 8 nucleotides agree with TRBD1. Germline lookup yields CDR1 SGHNT and CDR2 YYREEE (reference sequence). V dropped 3 bases and J dropped 0; count of bases not matched to a gene: 5. CDR3 length: 15 amino acids. The chain's CDR3 is CASSSMGQASYEQYF. The CDR3 coding sequence is TGTGCCAGCAGCTCGATGGGACAGGCCTCCTACGAGCAGTACTTC.

The V gene is TRBV2, the J gene TRBJ1-4, with D possibly being TRBD1 (5 bases). The V end was cut by 6 bases, the J end by 8 bases, with 19 bases between. Germline V gives CDR1 SNHLY, CDR2 FYNNEI. The CDR3 consists of 15 residues. CDR3 in amino acids: CASRLTGVRTEKLFF. CDR3 coding DNA: TGTGCCAGCAGGCTTACAGGAGTAAGGACCGAAAAACTGTTTTTT.

The chain joins TRBV27 to TRBJ2-3; maybe TRBD1 (6 bases). V dropped 4 bases and J dropped 2 bases, with 10 bases sitting between them. The V gene's germline CDR1 is MNHEY and CDR2 SMNVEV (reference sequence). The CDR3 covers 14 residues. The CDR3 here is CASSWQGFTDTQYF. In DNA, the CDR3 is TGTGCCAGCAGTTGGCAGGGGTTCACAGATACGCAGTATTTT.

The chain couples TRBV3-1 (or the pseudogene TRBV3-2) to TRBJ2-3; D is unclear. Trimming stripped 4 bases from V and 2 bases from J, with 4 bases between. This CDR3 has 12 amino acids. Germline lookup yields CDR1 LGHDT and CDR2 YNNKEL (reference sequence). The CDR3 loop reads CASSLITDTQYF. The DNA for the CDR3 is TGTGCCAGCAGCCTTATCACAGATACGCAGTATTTT.

The chain employs TRBV5-1 and TRBJ1-1; D is perhaps TRBD1 (5 bases). V was cut by 7 bases and J by 6 bases, with 13 bases left in between. This CDR3 comprises 12 residues. In germline, CDR1 is SGHRS, CDR2 YFSETQ. The CDR3 coding sequence is TGCGCCAGCCGGGGGGAGGTAGCTGAAGCTTTCTTT. This codes for CASRGEVAEAFF.

The chain employs TRBV5-1 and TRBJ2-3, with TRBD1 matching 8 bases. Looked up from germline, CDR1 is SGHRS and CDR2 is YFSETQ. CDR3 length: 13 amino acids. The V segment lost 5 bases and the J segment 6 bases; nucleotides outside the gene matches: 5. CDR3 amino acids: CASSWTGTDTQYF. In DNA, the CDR3 is TGCGCCAGCAGTTGGACAGGGACGGATACGCAGTATTTT.

The chain combines TRBV27 with TRBJ1-6; TRBD1 might be the D (5 bases). The V gene's germline CDR1 is MNHEY and CDR2 SMNVEV (reference sequence). There are 16 residues in the CDR3. Trimming pared 5 bases from V and 6 bases from J, leaving 17 bases between. The CDR3 coding sequence is TGTGCCAGCAGTGAACCTCCCGGGAGGGGTAATTCACCCCTCCACTTT. This encodes CASSEPPGRGNSPLHF.

J is TRBJ2-5 and V is TRBV9, with 9 bases identical to TRBD2. This CDR3 spans 15 amino acids. CDR1 SGDLS and CDR2 YYNGEE come from the germline V gene. Trimming removed 0 bases from V and 3 bases from J; junction bases left unmatched: 3. CDR3 residues: CASSVEGTSKETQYF. DNA for the CDR3: TGTGCCAGCAGCGTAGAGGGGACTAGCAAAGAGACCCAGTACTTC.

J is TRBJ1-1 and V is TRBV5-1; 8 nucleotides match TRBD1. CDR1 SGHRS and CDR2 YFSETQ come from the germline V gene. The ends lost 0 bases at V and 0 bases at J; junction bases unmatched: 4. CDR3 length: 16 amino acids. CDR3 residues: CASSLGQGAMNTEAFF. DNA for the CDR3: TGCGCCAGCAGCTTGGGGCAGGGGGCAATGAACACTGAAGCTTTCTTT.

The J gene is TRBJ1-2, the V gene TRBV14; D is unclear. CDR1 is SGHDN, CDR2 FVKESK, per germline. The V end lost 3 bases, the J end lost 8 bases, and 13 bases lay between the germline ends. This CDR3 has 13 amino acids. The DNA for the CDR3 is TGTGCCAGCAGCCACCGGGCCCGGGGAGGCTACACCTTC. It translates to CASSHRARGGYTF.

The CDR3 DNA sequence: TGTGCCAGTAGTATGGGCAGGGACACAGATACGCAGTATTTT. Its translation is CASSMGRDTDTQYF. The chain links TRBV19 to TRBJ2-3; D may be TRBD1 (5 bases). The V gene's germline CDR1 is LNHDA and CDR2 SQIVND (reference sequence). The CDR3 length is 14 residues. With 3 bases removed from V and 2 bases from J, the gap between germline ends came to 9 bases.

This clone was observed a handful of times. This chain connects TRBV30 to TRBJ1-6, with a possible D match to TRBD1 (6 bases). The CDR3 length is 13 residues. Germline V gene lookup returns CDR1 GTSNPN and CDR2 SVGIG (reference sequence). The V and J ends lost 6 bases and 3 bases respectively, with 9 bases between them. In DNA, the CDR3 is TGTGCCTGTCTACAGGGCTATAATTCACCCCTCCACTTT. Translation gives CACLQGYNSPLHF.